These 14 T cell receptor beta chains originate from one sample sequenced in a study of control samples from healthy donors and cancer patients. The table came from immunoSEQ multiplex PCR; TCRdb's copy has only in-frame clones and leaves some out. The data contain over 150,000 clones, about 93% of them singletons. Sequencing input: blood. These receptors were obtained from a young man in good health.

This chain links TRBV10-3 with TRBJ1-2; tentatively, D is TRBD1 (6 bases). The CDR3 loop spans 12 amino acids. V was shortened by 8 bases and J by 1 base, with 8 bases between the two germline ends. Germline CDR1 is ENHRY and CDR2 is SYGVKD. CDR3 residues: CAIGQFNYGYTF. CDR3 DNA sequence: TGTGCCATCGGACAGTTTAACTATGGCTACACCTTC.

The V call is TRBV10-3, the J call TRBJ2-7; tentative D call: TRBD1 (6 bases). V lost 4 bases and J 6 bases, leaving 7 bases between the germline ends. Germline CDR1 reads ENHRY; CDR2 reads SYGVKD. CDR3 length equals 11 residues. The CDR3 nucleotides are TGTGCCATCAGTGGGGGGCGCGAGCAGTACTTC. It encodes CAISGGREQYF.

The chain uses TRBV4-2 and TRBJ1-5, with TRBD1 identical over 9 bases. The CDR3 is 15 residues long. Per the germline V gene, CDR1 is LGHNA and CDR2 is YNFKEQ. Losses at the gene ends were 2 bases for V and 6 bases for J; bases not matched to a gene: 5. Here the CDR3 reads CASSQYLDRGQPQHF. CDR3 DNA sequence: TGTGCCAGCAGCCAATATCTGGACAGGGGTCAGCCCCAGCATTTT.

The DNA for the CDR3 is TGTGCCACCTCTCCGGGGGACGGCTATGGCTACACCTTC. This translates into CATSPGDGYGYTF. The J gene is TRBJ1-2, the V gene TRBV15; D might be TRBD1 (5 bases). The V end lost 8 bases, the J end lost 4 bases, and 14 bases lay between the germline ends. The CDR3 runs 13 residues. CDR1 is LNHNV, CDR2 YYDKDF, per germline (reference sequence).

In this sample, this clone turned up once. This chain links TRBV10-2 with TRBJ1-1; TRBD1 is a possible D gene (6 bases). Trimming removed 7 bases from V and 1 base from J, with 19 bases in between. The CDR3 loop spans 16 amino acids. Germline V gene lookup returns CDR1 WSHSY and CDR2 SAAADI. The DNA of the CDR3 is TGCGCCAGCACCACCTCATCTAGGACAGCGAACACTGAAGCTTTCTTT. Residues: CASTTSSRTANTEAFF.

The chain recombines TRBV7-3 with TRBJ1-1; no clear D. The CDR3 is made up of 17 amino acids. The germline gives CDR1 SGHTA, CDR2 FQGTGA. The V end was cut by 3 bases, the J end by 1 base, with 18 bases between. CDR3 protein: CASSLPLTSGENTEAFF. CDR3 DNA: TGTGCCAGCAGCTTGCCTCTGACGAGTGGGGAGAACACTGAAGCTTTCTTT.

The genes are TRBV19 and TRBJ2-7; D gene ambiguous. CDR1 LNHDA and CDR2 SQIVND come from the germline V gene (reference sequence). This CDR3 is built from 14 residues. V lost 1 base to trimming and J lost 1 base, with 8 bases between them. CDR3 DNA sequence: TGTGCCAGTAGTATAGGTGCGCAGTCCTACGAGCAGTACTTC. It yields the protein CASSIGAQSYEQYF.

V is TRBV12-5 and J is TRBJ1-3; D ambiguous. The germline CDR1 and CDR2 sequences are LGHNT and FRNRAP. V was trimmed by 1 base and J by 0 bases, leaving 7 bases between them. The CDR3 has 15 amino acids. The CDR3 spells CASGLGINSGNTIYF. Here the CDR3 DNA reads TGTGCTAGTGGTTTGGGTATAAACTCTGGAAACACCATATATTTT.

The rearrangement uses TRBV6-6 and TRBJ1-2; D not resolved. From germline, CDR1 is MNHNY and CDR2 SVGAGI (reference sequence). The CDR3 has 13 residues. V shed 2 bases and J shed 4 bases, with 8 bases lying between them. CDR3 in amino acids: CASSYRTLYGYTF. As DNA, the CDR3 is TGTGCCAGCAGTTACAGGACCCTCTATGGCTACACCTTC.

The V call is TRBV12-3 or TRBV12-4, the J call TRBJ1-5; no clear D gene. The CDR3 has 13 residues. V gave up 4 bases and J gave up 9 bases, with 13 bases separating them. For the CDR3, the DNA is TGTGCCAGCAGTTCCCCAGGTAGAAGGCCCCAGCATTTT. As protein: CASSSPGRRPQHF.

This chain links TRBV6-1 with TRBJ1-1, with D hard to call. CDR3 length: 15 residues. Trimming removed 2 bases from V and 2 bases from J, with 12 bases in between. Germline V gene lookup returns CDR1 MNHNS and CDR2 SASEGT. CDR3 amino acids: CASSEPSSGNTEAFF. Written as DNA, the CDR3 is TGTGCCAGCAGTGAACCCTCCTCGGGTAACACTGAAGCTTTCTTT.

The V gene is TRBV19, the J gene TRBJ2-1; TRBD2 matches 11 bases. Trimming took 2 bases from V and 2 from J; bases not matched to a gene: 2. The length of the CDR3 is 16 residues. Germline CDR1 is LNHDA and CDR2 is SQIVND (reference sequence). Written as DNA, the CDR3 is TGTGCCAGTAGTATACGTAGCGGGGGGGCCTACAATGAGCAGTTCTTC. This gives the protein CASSIRSGGAYNEQFF.

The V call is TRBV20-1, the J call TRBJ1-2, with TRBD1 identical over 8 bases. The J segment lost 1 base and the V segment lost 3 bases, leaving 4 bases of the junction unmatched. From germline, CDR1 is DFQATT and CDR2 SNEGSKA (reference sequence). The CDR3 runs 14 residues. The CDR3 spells CSASIQGVNYGYTF. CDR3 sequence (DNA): TGCAGTGCTAGTATACAGGGGGTTAACTATGGCTACACCTTC.

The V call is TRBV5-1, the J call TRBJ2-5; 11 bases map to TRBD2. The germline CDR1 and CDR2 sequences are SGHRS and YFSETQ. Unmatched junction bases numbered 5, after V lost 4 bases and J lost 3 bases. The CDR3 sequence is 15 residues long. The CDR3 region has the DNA TGCGCCAGCAGCCAGACTAGCGGGGCCAAAGAGACCCAGTACTTC. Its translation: CASSQTSGAKETQYF.